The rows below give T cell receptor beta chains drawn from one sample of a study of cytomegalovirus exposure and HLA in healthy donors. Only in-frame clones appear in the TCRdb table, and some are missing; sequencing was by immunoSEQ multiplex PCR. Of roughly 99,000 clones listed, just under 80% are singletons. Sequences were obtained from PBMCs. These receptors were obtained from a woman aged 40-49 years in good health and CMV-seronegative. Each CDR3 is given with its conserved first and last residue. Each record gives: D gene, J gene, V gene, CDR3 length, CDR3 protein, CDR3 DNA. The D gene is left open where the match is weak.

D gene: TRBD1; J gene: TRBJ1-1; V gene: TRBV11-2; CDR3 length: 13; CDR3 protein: CASSLAEGARAFF; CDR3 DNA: TGTGCCAGCAGCTTGGCTGAGGGGGCGCGGGCTTTCTTT
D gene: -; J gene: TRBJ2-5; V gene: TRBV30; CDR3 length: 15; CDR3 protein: CAWSGPLFGGVAQYF; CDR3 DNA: TGTGCCTGGAGTGGCCCTCTTTTTGGTGGAGTCGCCCAGTACTTC
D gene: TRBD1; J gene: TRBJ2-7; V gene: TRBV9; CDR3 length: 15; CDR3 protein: CASSPSTGGFHEQYF; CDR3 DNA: TGTGCCAGCAGCCCGTCGACAGGGGGCTTCCACGAGCAGTACTTC
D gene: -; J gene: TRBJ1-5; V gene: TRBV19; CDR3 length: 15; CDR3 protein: CASSIASGRNQPQHF; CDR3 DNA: TGTGCCAGTAGTATAGCGTCGGGTCGCAATCAGCCCCAGCATTTT
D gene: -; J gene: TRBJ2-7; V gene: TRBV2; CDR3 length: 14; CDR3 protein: CASSDARPPYEQYF; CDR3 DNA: TGTGCCAGCAGTGACGCCAGGCCCCCTTACGAGCAGTACTTC
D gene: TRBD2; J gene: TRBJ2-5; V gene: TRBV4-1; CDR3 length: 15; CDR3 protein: CASSSGLAGAETQYF; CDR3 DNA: TGCGCCAGCAGCTCAGGACTAGCGGGGGCCGAGACCCAGTACTTC
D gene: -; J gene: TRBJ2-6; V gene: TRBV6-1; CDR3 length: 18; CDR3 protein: CASSAGRGDPSGANVLTF; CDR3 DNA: TGTGCCAGCAGTGCCGGCAGGGGAGATCCCTCTGGGGCCAACGTCCTGACTTTC
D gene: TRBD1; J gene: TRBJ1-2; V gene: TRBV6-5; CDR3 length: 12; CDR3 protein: CASSKDRGGYTF; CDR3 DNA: TGTGCCAGCAGTAAGGACAGGGGCGGCTACACCTTC
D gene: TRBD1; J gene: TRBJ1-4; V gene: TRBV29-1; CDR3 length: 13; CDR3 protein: CSVDRGADEKLFF; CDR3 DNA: TGCAGCGTCGACAGGGGGGCGGATGAAAAACTGTTTTTT
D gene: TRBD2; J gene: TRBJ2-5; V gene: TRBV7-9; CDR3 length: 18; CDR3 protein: CASSLRGLAGKRQETQYF; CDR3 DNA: TGTGCCAGCAGCTTAAGGGGACTAGCGGGGAAAAGGCAAGAGACCCAGTACTTC